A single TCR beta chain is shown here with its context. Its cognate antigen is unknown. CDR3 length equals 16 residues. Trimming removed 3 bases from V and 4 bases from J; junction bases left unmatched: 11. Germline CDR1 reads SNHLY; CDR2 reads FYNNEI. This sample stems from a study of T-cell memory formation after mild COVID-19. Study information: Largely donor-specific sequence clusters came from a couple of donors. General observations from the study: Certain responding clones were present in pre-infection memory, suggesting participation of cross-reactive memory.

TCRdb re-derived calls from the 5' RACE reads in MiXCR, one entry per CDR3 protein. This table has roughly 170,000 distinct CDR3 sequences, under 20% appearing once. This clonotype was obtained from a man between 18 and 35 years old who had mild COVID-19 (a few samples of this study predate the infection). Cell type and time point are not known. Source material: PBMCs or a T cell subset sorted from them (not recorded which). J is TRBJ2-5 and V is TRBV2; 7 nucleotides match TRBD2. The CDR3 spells CASSERAGLSAETQYF. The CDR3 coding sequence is TGTGCCAGCAGTGAGAGAGCGGGACTATCTGCAGAGACCCAGTACTTC.